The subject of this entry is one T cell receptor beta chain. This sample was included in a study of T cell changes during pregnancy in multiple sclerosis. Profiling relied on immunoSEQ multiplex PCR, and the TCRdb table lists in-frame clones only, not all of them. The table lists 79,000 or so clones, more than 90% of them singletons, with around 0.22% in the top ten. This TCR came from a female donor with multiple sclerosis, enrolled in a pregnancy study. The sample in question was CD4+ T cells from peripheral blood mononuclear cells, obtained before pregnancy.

CDR3: CASSGLLNTEAFF. As DNA, the CDR3 is TGTGCCAGCAGCGGACTTCTGAACACTGAAGCTTTCTTT. V is TRBV2 and J is TRBJ1-1; no reliable D call. Trimming took 6 bases from V and 0 from J, leaving 8 bases between them. CDR3 length equals 13 residues. Germline CDR1 SNHLY, CDR2 FYNNEI.